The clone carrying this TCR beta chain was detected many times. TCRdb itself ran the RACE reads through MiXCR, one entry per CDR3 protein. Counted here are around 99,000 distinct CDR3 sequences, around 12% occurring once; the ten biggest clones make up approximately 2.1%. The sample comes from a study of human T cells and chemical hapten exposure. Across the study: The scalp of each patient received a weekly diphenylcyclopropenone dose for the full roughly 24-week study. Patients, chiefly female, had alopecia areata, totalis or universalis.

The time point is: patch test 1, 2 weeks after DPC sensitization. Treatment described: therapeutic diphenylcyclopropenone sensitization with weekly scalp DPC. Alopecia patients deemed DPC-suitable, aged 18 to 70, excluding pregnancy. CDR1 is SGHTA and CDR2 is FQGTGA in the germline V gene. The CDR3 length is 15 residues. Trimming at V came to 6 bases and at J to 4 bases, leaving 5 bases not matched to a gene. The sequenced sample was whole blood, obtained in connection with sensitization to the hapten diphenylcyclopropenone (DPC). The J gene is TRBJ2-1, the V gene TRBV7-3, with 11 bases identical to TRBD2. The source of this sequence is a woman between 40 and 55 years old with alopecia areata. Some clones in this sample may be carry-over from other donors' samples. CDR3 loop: CASSLTSGTYNEQFF. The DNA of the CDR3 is TGTGCCAGCAGTTTGACTAGCGGGACGTACAATGAGCAGTTCTTC.